The 26 T cell receptor beta chains below come from one sample, sequenced in a study of T cells expressing NK-cell markers. TCRdb reprocessed the 5' RACE reads and keeps a single row for each CDR3 protein, giving no DNA. Its table records about 380,000 distinct CDR3 sequences. Sequencing was performed on blood T cells: a sorted CD56 or NKG2C T cell subset, CD4+ or CD8+ T cells, or bulk PBMC T cells (not recorded which). These receptors originate from a man aged 18-69 years in good health.

The genes are TRBV12-1 and TRBJ2-3; with no DNA, the TCRdb D assignment of TRBD1 cannot be verified. TRBV12-1 is designated a pseudogene. The CDR3 length is 17 residues. CDR3 residues: CASSSGGTGASTDTQYF.

The J gene is TRBJ1-5, the V gene TRBV5-1; TCRdb designates TRBD1, a call that cannot be tested without DNA. Per germline, CDR1 SGHRS and CDR2 YFSETQ. The CDR3 runs 17 residues. CDR3 protein: CASSPGDRRDSNQPQHF.

V is TRBV11-2 and J is TRBJ1-1. Germline CDR1 and CDR2: SGHAT and FQNNGV. This CDR3 comprises 14 residues. The CDR3 sequence: CASSLEWTNTEAFF.

The chain carries TRBV2 and TRBJ2-2; checking the TCRdb D call of TRBD1 is not possible without DNA. Germline V CDR1 and CDR2: SNHLY, FYNNEI. The CDR3 sequence is 15 residues long. The chain's CDR3 is CASRTGQGGSGELFF.

The chain uses TRBV6-5 and TRBJ1-1; absent DNA, TCRdb's TRBD1 call cannot be checked. The germline V gene has CDR1 MNHEY and CDR2 SVGAGI. This CDR3 is built from 16 residues. The chain's CDR3 is CASSYSRTGGKTEAFF.

This rearrangement joins TRBV29-1 to TRBJ2-4; TCRdb returns TRBD1, unconfirmable since there is no DNA. This CDR3 has 16 amino acids. CDR1 SQVTM and CDR2 ANQGSEA come from the germline V gene. CDR3: CSVAGTGDRAKNIQYF.

The chain couples TRBV30 to TRBJ1-1; TCRdb designates TRBD1, a call that cannot be tested without DNA. Looked up from germline, CDR1 is GTSNPN and CDR2 is SVGIG (reference sequence). The CDR3 consists of 15 residues. CDR3 sequence reads: CAWRTGTGVGTEAFF.

The CDR3 loop reads CASGSGGTRPGVYEQFF. This chain connects TRBV5-1 to TRBJ2-1; with no DNA, the TCRdb D assignment of TRBD2 cannot be verified. There are 17 residues in the CDR3. Germline CDR1 reads SGHRS; CDR2 reads YFSETQ.

The V gene is TRBV27, the J gene TRBJ2-3. This CDR3 region has 16 residues. The V gene's germline CDR1 is MNHEY and CDR2 SMNVEV (reference sequence). CDR3 sequence reads: CASSSPIREPRYTQYF.

The CDR3 loop reads CSARASRGTLHF. The V gene is TRBV20-1, the J gene TRBJ1-6; TCRdb proposes TRBD1, but this gene call is untestable without DNA. Germline CDR1 is DFQATT and CDR2 is SNEGSKA (reference sequence). The CDR3 covers 12 residues.

Here the CDR3 reads CASSLGLAGGSVYNEQFF. The chain uses TRBV6-1 and TRBJ2-1; the TCRdb call, TRBD2, lacks DNA for checking. There are 18 residues in the CDR3. CDR1 is MNHNS and CDR2 is SASEGT in the germline V gene.

V gene TRBV2 combines with J gene TRBJ2-5; TCRdb proposes TRBD2, but this gene call is untestable without DNA. The CDR3 is 14 residues long. Germline V lookup: CDR1 SNHLY, CDR2 FYNNEI. CDR3 residues: CASSEGTTLETQYF.

The chain recombines TRBV4-1 with TRBJ2-5; TCRdb gives TRBD1 as the D gene, but with no DNA this cannot be confirmed. Germline-derived CDR1 and CDR2 are MGHRA and YSYEKL. This CDR3 is 14 amino acids long. CDR3 sequence: CASSPGDNQETQYF.

The chain couples TRBV6-5 to TRBJ2-1. This CDR3 comprises 14 residues. Looked up from germline, CDR1 is MNHEY and CDR2 is SVGAGI. The CDR3 loop reads CASSSTFSYNEQFF.

The rearrangement links TRBV29-1 to TRBJ2-3; TCRdb's D call of TRBD2 is untestable without DNA. CDR3 length: 16 amino acids. Per the germline V gene, CDR1 is SQVTM and CDR2 is ANQGSEA. CDR3 in amino acids: CSVARGTSGGTDTQYF.

The chain links TRBV20-1 to TRBJ2-3; checking the TCRdb D call of TRBD2 is not possible without DNA. CDR3 length: 17 amino acids. CDR1 is DFQATT, CDR2 SNEGSKA, per germline (reference sequence). CDR3 region: CSAGPSLSGGAKDTQYF.

This chain joins TRBV5-1 and TRBJ1-5. This CDR3 has 14 amino acids. Germline lookup yields CDR1 SGHRS and CDR2 YFSETQ. CDR3 residues: CASSLRVGDQPQHF.

V usage is TRBV20-1 and J usage is TRBJ1-2. This CDR3 is built from 13 residues. In germline, CDR1 is DFQATT, CDR2 SNEGSKA (reference sequence). The CDR3 is CSASLTGGSGYTF.

The chain combines TRBV5-5 with TRBJ2-6. Germline V gene lookup returns CDR1 SGHKS and CDR2 YYEKEE (reference sequence). This CDR3 has 17 residues. CDR3 protein: CASSLAGRTSGANVLTF. The entire variable domain, with the rest obtained from reference TRBV5-5 and TRBJ2-6, is as follows: DAGVTQSPTHLIKTRGQQVTLRCSPISGHKSVSWYQQVLGQGPQFIFQYYEKEERGRGNFPDRFSARQFPNYSSELNVNALLLGDSALYLCASSLAGRTSGANVLTFGAGSRLTVL.

The chain recombines TRBV20-1 with TRBJ2-3; the D gene TCRdb calls, TRBD1, cannot be checked with no DNA. The germline V gene encodes CDR1 DFQATT and CDR2 SNEGSKA (reference sequence). The CDR3 runs to 18 residues. CDR3 sequence reads: CSARDRKVNSPGGDTQYF.

The rearrangement uses TRBV9 and TRBJ2-2; absent DNA, TCRdb's TRBD2 call cannot be checked. The germline V gene encodes CDR1 SGDLS and CDR2 YYNGEE. CDR3 length: 16 residues. CDR3 protein: CASSGASSLVAGELFF.

The chain couples TRBV6-6 to TRBJ2-5; TCRdb proposes TRBD1, but this gene call is untestable without DNA. Germline-derived CDR1 and CDR2 are MNHNY and SVGAGI (reference sequence). The CDR3 is made up of 12 amino acids. The CDR3 sequence is CASGAGEEKQYF.

The chain carries TRBV27 and TRBJ2-7. This CDR3 has 17 residues. Germline V lookup: CDR1 MNHEY, CDR2 SMNVEV (reference sequence). CDR3 amino acids: CASSFYDLSSASYEQYF.

V gene TRBV7-8 combines with J gene TRBJ1-6. This CDR3 contains 15 residues. CDR1 is SGHVS, CDR2 FQNEAQ, per germline. The CDR3 sequence: CASSLILDSRSPLHF.

V usage is TRBV12-3 or TRBV12-4 and J usage is TRBJ2-7; TCRdb selects TRBD2, and the lack of DNA leaves this call unchecked. This CDR3 is 14 amino acids long. This CDR3 is CASNLAGVSYEQYF.

The rearrangement uses TRBV7-9 and TRBJ2-2; TCRdb reports TRBD2, a call that lacks DNA to check it against. Germline values: CDR1 SEHNR, CDR2 FQNEAQ (reference sequence). The CDR3 is 16 residues long. CDR3: CASSPIAVANTGELFF.